A selection of T cell receptor beta chains follows, all from one sample in a study of monozygotic twins with inflammatory bowel disease. For each CDR3 protein, TCRdb gives one entry from its re-call of the 5' RACE reads, without DNA. There are 110,000 to 150,000 distinct CDR3 sequences in the sample, with 1.2% held by the top ten. The sample comprised blood. The receptors originated from a human donor with ulcerative colitis or Crohn's disease, or a healthy co-twin of an affected twin (not recorded which). Each CDR3 is given with its conserved first and last residue.

TRBV6-5,TRBJ1-5,CASSYSTGVNQPQHF
TRBV6-1,TRBJ2-4,CASRPQGTKNIQYF
TRBV6-5,TRBJ1-4,CASSPATNEKLFF
TRBV4-1,TRBJ2-3,CASSQDGAPDTQYF
TRBV3-1,TRBJ2-7,CASSQGTSYEQYF
TRBV19,TRBJ1-1,CASSIGHPNTEAFF
TRBV27,TRBJ2-7,CASSFNRWDEQYF
TRBV27,TRBJ2-2,CASSQLAGVSFGGELFF
TRBV6-5,TRBJ2-1,CASTLTGGGEQFF
TRBV5-1,TRBJ2-2,CASSILLAGGPTGELFF
TRBV6-6,TRBJ1-6,CASRITGANSPLHF
TRBV12-3/TRBV12-4,TRBJ1-1,CASREGGEAFF
TRBV2,TRBJ2-1,CASSEAPLASNEQFF
TRBV12-3/TRBV12-4,TRBJ1-2,CASSTDGRNGYTF
TRBV5-6,TRBJ1-1,CASSLAIIRSGEAFF
TRBV16,TRBJ2-7,CASSRRQRSSYEQYF
TRBV6-5,TRBJ1-5,CASSYSKGGGVGSNQPQHF
TRBV10-3,TRBJ2-3,CAISESRLDTQYF
TRBV5-1,TRBJ1-4,CASSIGAQQNEKLFF
TRBV20-1,TRBJ2-5,CSARDLLAAQETQYF
TRBV20-1,TRBJ2-1,CSARDWNRGYNEQFF
TRBV5-1,TRBJ2-7,CASSARQDEVGQYF
TRBV7-3,TRBJ1-2,CASSLGSGVDLNYGYTF
TRBV5-1,TRBJ2-7,CASSTGASYEQYF
TRBV9,TRBJ2-7,CASSVAQDPYEQYF
TRBV7-9,TRBJ2-7,CASSLRGGPYEQYF
TRBV19,TRBJ2-1,CASSRLAGPVVNEQFF
TRBV27,TRBJ2-7,CASSLSGTGGSPANYEQYF
TRBV5-1,TRBJ1-4,CASSFASFDEKLFF
TRBV5-5,TRBJ1-1,CASSLRVALPPFF
TRBV4-3,TRBJ2-5,CASSQEVAGELETQYF
TRBV28,TRBJ1-6,CASRGPGQGVSPLHF
TRBV9,TRBJ2-2,CASSESNTGELFF
TRBV24-1,TRBJ2-2,CATSDFGGRNRELFF
TRBV9,TRBJ1-1,CASSEVGIGSEAFF
TRBV7-2,TRBJ2-3,CASNLAGVRDTQYF
TRBV29-1,TRBJ2-1,CSVISSRSYNEQFF
TRBV12-3/TRBV12-4,TRBJ2-1,CASSFYRDRDNDEQFF
TRBV2,TRBJ2-4,CASSEDGDLAKNIQYF
TRBV29-1,TRBJ1-1,CSPTHRADTEAFF
TRBV20-1,TRBJ2-1,CSAKGWRLSSYNEQFF
TRBV12-3/TRBV12-4,TRBJ1-5,CASSTRGYGNQPQHF
TRBV6-6,TRBJ1-1,CASREGAMNTEAFF
TRBV7-2,TRBJ1-5,CASSSEAGSANQPQHF
TRBV3-1,TRBJ2-7,CASSQVTREQYF
TRBV7-2,TRBJ1-2,CASSSATGYGYTF
TRBV24-1,TRBJ2-5,CATSDLLETQYF
TRBV20-1,TRBJ2-1,CSAGTSGRGDEQFF
TRBV6-5,TRBJ2-5,CASTDWVETQYF
TRBV12-3/TRBV12-4,TRBJ1-2,CASSLIKGNTF
TRBV20-1,TRBJ1-2,CSARRGGKEGYTF
TRBV12-3/TRBV12-4,TRBJ2-7,CASSSLAGGAYEQYF
TRBV19,TRBJ1-1,CASSKRDRGTNTEAFF
TRBV7-3,TRBJ2-1,CASSLEGAGNYNEQFF
TRBV14,TRBJ1-4,CASSQDRGKLFF
TRBV12-3/TRBV12-4,TRBJ2-7,CASSSLEAYEQYF
TRBV5-5,TRBJ1-2,CASSLGQPLTTF
TRBV10-3,TRBJ1-4,CAISDTSPGEKLFF
TRBV12-3/TRBV12-4,TRBJ2-7,CASSTQGLSYEQYF
TRBV5-1,TRBJ1-6,CASSLKGQGVDSPLHF